The clone carrying this T cell receptor beta chain has at least ten counts. This record belongs to a study of T cells after yellow fever vaccination. There are 15 residues in the CDR3. The V segment lost 4 bases and the J segment 4 bases; nucleotides outside the gene matches: 9. TCRdb ran MiXCR on the 5' RACE reads and lists one entry per CDR3 protein. The data contain some 300,000 distinct CDR3 sequences, less than 4.5% of them singletons. This clonotype was obtained from a man aged 18 to 35 who received the YFV17D yellow fever vaccine. The chain links TRBV12-3 or TRBV12-4 to TRBJ1-1; TRBD1 agrees at 7 bases. Material: PBMCs, obtained on the day of the yellow fever booster vaccination. CDR3 coding DNA: TGTGCCAGCAGTTGGGCACAGGGGAGGCTCACTGAAGCTTTCTTT. This sequence encodes CASSWAQGRLTEAFF.